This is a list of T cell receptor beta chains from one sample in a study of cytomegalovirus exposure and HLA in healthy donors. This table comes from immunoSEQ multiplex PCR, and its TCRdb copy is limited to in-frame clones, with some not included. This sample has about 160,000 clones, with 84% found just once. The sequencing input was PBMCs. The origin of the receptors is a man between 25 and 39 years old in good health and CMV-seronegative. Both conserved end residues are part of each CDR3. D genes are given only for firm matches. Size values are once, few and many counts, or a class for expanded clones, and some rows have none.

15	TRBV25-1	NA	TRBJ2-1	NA	TGTGCCAGCAGTGGAAGCAGGCGGGTCTGGAATGAGCAGTTCTTC	CASSGSRRVWNEQFF
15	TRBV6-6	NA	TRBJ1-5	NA	TGTGCCAGCAGTCGGCAGGGCGAAATCCATCAGCCCCAGCATTTT	CASSRQGEIHQPQHF
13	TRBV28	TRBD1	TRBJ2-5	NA	TGCGCCAGCAGGCTACAGGGGTTGGAGACCCAGTACTTC	CASRLQGLETQYF
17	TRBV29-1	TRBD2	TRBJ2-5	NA	TGCAGCGTTGAAGACCATTGGATCGGTAGCGGGAGTGAGACCCAGTACTTC	CSVEDHWIGSGSETQYF
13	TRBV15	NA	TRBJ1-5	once	TGTGCCACCAGCAGGGACAGTTATCAGCCCCAGCATTTT	CATSRDSYQPQHF
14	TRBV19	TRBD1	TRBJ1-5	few	TGTGCCAGTCGAAGACAGGGTCAGAATCAGCCCCAGCATTTT	CASRRQGQNQPQHF
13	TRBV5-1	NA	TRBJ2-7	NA	TGCGCCAGCAGCTTGGGGCGGATGTACGAGCAGTACTTC	CASSLGRMYEQYF
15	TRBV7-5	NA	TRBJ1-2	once	TGTGTCAGAAGCCCCCGGACAGGGGTTAACTATGGCTACACCTTC	CVRSPRTGVNYGYTF
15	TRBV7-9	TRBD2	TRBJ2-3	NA	TGTGCCAGCAGCTTAGGGACTAGTTTCAGCGTTACGCAGTATTTT	CASSLGTSFSVTQYF
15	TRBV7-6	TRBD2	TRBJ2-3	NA	TGTGCCAGCAGCTGGGCTAGCGGGGGCACAGATACGCAGTATTTT	CASSWASGGTDTQYF
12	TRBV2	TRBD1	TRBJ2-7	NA	TGTGCCACCCCCGGGACAGGGCTCGAGCAGTACTTC	CATPGTGLEQYF
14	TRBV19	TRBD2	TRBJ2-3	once	TGTGCCAGTAGTAAAAGCGGGGCCATGGATACGCAGTATTTT	CASSKSGAMDTQYF
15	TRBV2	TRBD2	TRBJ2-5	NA	TGTGCCAGCAGTGAGACCCTAGCGGCTCAAGAGACCCAGTACTTC	CASSETLAAQETQYF
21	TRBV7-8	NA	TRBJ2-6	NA	TGTGCCAGCAGCTTAGCGGGCCAGGGGATCCCGAGCAGGTCTGGGGCCAACGTCCTGACTTTC	CASSLAGQGIPSRSGANVLTF
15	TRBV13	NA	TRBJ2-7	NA	TGTGCCAGCAGCCTCGGGGTAGCTCATACCTACGAGCAGTACTTC	CASSLGVAHTYEQYF
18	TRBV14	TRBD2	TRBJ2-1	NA	TGTGCCAGCAGCCCACTCTCTTCGGGAGGGCCCTCCTACAATGAGCAGTTCTTC	CASSPLSSGGPSYNEQFF
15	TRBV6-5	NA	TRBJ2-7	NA	TGTGCCAGCAGTTACTCTCTGGACTCCGCTTACGAGCAGTACTTC	CASSYSLDSAYEQYF
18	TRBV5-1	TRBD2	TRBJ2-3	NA	TGCGCCAGCAGCTCCGGACTAGCGGGGGGGCCGAGGTCAGATACGCAGTATTTT	CASSSGLAGGPRSDTQYF
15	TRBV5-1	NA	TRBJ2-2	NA	TGCGCCAGCAGCTTGGGACAGCAGAACACCGGGGAGCTGTTTTTT	CASSLGQQNTGELFF
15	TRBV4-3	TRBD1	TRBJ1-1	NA	TGCGCCAGCAGCCAAGAGGGACAGCGGAACACTGAAGCTTTCTTT	CASSQEGQRNTEAFF
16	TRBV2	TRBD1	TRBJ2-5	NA	TGTGCCAGCAGTAAGCCCCCCCAGGGGGACCAAGAGACCCAGTACTTC	CASSKPPQGDQETQYF
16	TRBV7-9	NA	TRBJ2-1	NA	TGTGCCAGCAGCAGCACTAGCTCCCCCATATACAATGAGCAGTTCTTC	CASSSTSSPIYNEQFF
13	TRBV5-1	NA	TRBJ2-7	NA	TGCGCCAGCAGCATTTCAGGGACCTACGAGCAGTACTTC	CASSISGTYEQYF
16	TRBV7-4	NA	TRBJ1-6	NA	TGTGCCAGCAGCCCCAGACATAGAACGTATAATTCACCCCTCCACTTT	CASSPRHRTYNSPLHF
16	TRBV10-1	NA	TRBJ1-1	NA	TGCGCCAGCAGTGAGTCGGGCAGGGAAGAGAACACTGAAGCTTTCTTT	CASSESGREENTEAFF
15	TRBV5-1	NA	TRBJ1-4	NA	TGCGCCAGCAGCTTAAGAGGCCCAACTAATGAAAAACTGTTTTTT	CASSLRGPTNEKLFF
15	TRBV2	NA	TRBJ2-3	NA	TGTGCCAGCAGTGAGGTAGCCCAAAGCACAGATACGCAGTATTTT	CASSEVAQSTDTQYF
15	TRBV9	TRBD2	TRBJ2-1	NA	TGTGCCAGCGGGCCTTTAGGGGAGGGCTCCAATGAGCAGTTCTTC	CASGPLGEGSNEQFF
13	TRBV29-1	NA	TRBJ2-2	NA	TGCAGCGTTGACCTCGACAGCACCGGGGAGCTGTTTTTT	CSVDLDSTGELFF
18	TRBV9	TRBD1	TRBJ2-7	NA	TGTGCCAGCAGCGTAATAACAGGGGGCCGACTGCTTCCTAACGAGCAGTACTTC	CASSVITGGRLLPNEQYF
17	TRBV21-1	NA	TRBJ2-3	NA	TGTGCCAGCAGCAAAGCCTGGACTAGAGGGGGGGGAGATACGCAGTATTTT	CASSKAWTRGGGDTQYF
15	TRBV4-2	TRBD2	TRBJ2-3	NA	TGTGCCAGCAGCCAAGAGGGCGGGGGGGCCGATACGCAGTATTTT	CASSQEGGGADTQYF
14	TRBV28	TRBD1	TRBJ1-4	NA	TGTGCCAGCGGCCGACAGGGCGGGAATGAAAAACTGTTTTTT	CASGRQGGNEKLFF
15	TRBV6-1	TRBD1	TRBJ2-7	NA	TGTGCCAGCAGTGATCGAAGGGGGCTTTTCCACGAGCAGTACTTC	CASSDRRGLFHEQYF
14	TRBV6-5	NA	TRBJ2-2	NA	TGTGCCAGCAGTTACGGGGCAAACACCGGGGAGCTGTTTTTT	CASSYGANTGELFF
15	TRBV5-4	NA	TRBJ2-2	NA	TGTGCCAGCAGCGTAGAAAGTTTGAACACCGGGGAGCTGTTTTTT	CASSVESLNTGELFF
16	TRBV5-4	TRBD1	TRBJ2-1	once	TGTGCCAGAGAAAGACAGGGTCAAAGCTCCTACAATGAGCAGTTCTTC	CARERQGQSSYNEQFF
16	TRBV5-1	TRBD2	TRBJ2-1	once	TGCGCCAGCAGCGAGACTAGCGGCCTCTCCTACAATGAGCAGTTCTTC	CASSETSGLSYNEQFF
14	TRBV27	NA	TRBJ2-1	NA	TGTGCCAGCAGTGCGCGGGACTTTTACAATGAGCAGTTCTTC	CASSARDFYNEQFF
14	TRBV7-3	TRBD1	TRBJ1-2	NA	TGTTCCAGCAGCTCTAATCCAACAGGGGTAGGCTACACCTTC	CSSSSNPTGVGYTF
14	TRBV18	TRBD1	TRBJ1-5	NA	TGTGCCAGCTCAACCGGGACAGGAATCGGGGCCCAGCATTTT	CASSTGTGIGAQHF
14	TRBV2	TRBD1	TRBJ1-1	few	TGTGCCAGCAGGCTGACAGGGCGGGGCACTGAAGCTTTCTTT	CASRLTGRGTEAFF
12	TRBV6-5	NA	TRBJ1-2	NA	TGTGCCAGCAGACAGTTTAACTATGGCTACACCTTC	CASRQFNYGYTF
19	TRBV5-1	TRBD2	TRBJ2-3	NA	TGCGCCAGCAGCGGCGGGACACTCAGGGGACTAGCGGATACAGATACGCAGTATTTT	CASSGGTLRGLADTDTQYF
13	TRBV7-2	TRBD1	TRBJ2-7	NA	TGTGCCAGCAGCTGGACAGGGGAGAGGGAGCAGTACTTC	CASSWTGEREQYF
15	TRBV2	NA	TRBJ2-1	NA	TGTGCCAGCCGGACAGCCGGATTCTCCTACAATGAGCAGTTCTTC	CASRTAGFSYNEQFF
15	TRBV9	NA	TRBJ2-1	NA	TGTGCCAGCAGCGTAGCAGGTGGTGAAGTGGTTGAGCAGTTCTTC	CASSVAGGEVVEQFF
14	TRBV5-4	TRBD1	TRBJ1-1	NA	TGTGCCAGCAGCGCGGAACAGGGGAGAACTGAAGCTTTCTTT	CASSAEQGRTEAFF
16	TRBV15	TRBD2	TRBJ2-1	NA	TGTGTCACCAGCTCCGGAGGAGCGGGAAGGATGGGTGAGCAGTTCTTC	CVTSSGGAGRMGEQFF
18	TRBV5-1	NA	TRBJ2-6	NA	TGCGCCAGCAGCTTGGTTCGGGGTGGAGGCTCTGGGGCCAACGTCCTGACTTTC	CASSLVRGGGSGANVLTF
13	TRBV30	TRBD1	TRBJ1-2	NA	TGTGCCTGTCCACCGGGACAGGGTAGGGGCTACACCTTC	CACPPGQGRGYTF
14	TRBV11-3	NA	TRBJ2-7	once	TGTGCCAGCAGCTCGGACAGCAGATCCTACGAGCAGTACTTC	CASSSDSRSYEQYF
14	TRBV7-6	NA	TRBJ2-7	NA	TGTGCCAGCAGCCCTGCCGCTAGCTCCTACGAGCAGTACTTC	CASSPAASSYEQYF